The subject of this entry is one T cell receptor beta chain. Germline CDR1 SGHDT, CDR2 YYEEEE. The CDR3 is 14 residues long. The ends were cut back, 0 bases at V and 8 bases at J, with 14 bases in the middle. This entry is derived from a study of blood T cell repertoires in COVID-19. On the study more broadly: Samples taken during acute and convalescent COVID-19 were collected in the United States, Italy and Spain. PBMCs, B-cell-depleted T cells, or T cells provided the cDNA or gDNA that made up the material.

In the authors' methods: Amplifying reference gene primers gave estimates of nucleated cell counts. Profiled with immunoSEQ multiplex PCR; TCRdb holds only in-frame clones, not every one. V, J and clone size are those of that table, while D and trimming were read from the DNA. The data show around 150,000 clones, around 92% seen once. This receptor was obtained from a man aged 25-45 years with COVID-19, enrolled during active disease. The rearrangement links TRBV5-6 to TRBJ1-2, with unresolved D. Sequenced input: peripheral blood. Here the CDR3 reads CASSLAGEFEGYTF. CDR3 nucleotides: TGTGCCAGCAGCTTGGCTGGTGAGTTTGAGGGCTACACCTTC.